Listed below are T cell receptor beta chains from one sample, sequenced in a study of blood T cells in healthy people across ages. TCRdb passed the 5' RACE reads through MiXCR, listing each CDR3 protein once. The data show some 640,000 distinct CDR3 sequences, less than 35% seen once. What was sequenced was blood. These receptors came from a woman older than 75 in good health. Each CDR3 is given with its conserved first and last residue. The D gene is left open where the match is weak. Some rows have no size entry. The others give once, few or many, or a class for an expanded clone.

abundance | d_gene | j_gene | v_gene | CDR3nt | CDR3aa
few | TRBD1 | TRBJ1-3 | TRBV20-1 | TGCAGTGCTAGAAAGACCACAGGGGAGTCAGGAAACACCATATATTTT | CSARKTTGESGNTIYF
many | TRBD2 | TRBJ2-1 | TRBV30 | TGTGCCTGGAGTCCGGGGGGAAATGAGCAGTTCTTC | CAWSPGGNEQFF
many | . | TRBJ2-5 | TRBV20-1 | TGCAGTGCTAGAGTTGGGTGGCAAGAGACCCAGTACTTC | CSARVGWQETQYF
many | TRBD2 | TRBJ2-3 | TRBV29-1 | TGCAGCGTTGAAGGATCACTAGCGGGCCGCACAGATACGCAGTATTTT | CSVEGSLAGRTDTQYF
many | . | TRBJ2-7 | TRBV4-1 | TGCGCCAGCAGCCAAGATACGCATACAGGGTTCTACGAGCAGTACTTC | CASSQDTHTGFYEQYF
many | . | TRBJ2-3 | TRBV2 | TGTGCCAGCAGTGAAGTTGCTCGGGGAACCACAGATACGCAGTATTTT | CASSEVARGTTDTQYF
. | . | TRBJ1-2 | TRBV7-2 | TGTGCCAGCAGCTTAACCGGGACTTTCAGGGAGCATGGCTACACCTTC | CASSLTGTFREHGYTF
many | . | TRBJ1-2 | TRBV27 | TGTGCCAGCACCACCAAAGCGAGTAACTATGGCTACACCTTC | CASTTKASNYGYTF
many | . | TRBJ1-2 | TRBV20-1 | TGCAGTGCTAGTGACGCTGTTCGGTATGACTATGGCTACACCTTC | CSASDAVRYDYGYTF
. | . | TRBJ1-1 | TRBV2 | TGTGCCAGCAGCCCCATCGGGGCAAGGGGGACGAACACTGAAGCTTTCTTT | CASSPIGARGTNTEAFF
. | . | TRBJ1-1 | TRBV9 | TGTGCCAGCAGCCCCGGACTTACAACCAAGAACACTGAAGCTTTCTTT | CASSPGLTTKNTEAFF
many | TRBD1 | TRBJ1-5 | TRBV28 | TGTGCCAGCAGTTCAACCGGGACAGGGTACCAGCCCCAGCATTTT | CASSSTGTGYQPQHF
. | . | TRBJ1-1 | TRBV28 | TGTGCCAGCAGTGACAGGTTGCCCCAGCCTGAAGCTTTCTTT | CASSDRLPQPEAFF
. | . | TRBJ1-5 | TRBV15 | TGTGCCACCAGCAGAGATCTACCGGGCCTAACGGGGATGAGCAATCAGCCCCAGCATTTT | CATSRDLPGLTGMSNQPQHF
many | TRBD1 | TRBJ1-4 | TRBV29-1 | TGCAGCGTCGGGCAGACAGGGATCATGGAAAAACTGTTTTTT | CSVGQTGIMEKLFF
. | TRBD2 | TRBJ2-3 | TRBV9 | TGTGCCAGCACCAAGTGGGCTAGCGGGGATAACACAGATACGCAGTATTTT | CASTKWASGDNTDTQYF
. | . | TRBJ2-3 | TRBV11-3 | TGTGCCAGCAGCTTAGGCGCGGACTGGAGCACAGATACGCAGTATTTT | CASSLGADWSTDTQYF
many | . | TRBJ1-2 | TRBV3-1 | TGTGCCAGCAGCCAAGGACGGACAGCCTATGGCTACACCTTC | CASSQGRTAYGYTF
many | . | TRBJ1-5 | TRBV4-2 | TGTGCCAGCAGCCAAGAGGTGGGTCAGCCCCAGCATTTT | CASSQEVGQPQHF
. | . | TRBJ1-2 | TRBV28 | TGTGTCAGCAGGGATGACGCAATCTATGGCTACACCTTC | CVSRDDAIYGYTF
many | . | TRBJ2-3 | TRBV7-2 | TGTGCCAGCAGCTCACCTTCCGGGGCTAGCGTTCGCTTTACGCAGTATTTT | CASSSPSGASVRFTQYF
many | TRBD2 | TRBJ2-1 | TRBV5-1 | TGCGCCAGCACCCTAGCGGGGGATCCCTACAATGAGCAGTTCTTC | CASTLAGDPYNEQFF
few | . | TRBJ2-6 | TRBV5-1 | TGCGCCAGCAGCCCCCGTTCCTCGTCTGGGGCCAACGTCCTGACTTTC | CASSPRSSSGANVLTF
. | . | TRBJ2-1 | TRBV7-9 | TGTGCCAGCAGCCAACCCAGGGGATCCAACAATGAGCAGTTCTTC | CASSQPRGSNNEQFF
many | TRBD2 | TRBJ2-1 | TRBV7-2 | TGTGCCAGCAGCCCGGGGGGGGCTTTTTTCAATGAGCAGTTCTTC | CASSPGGAFFNEQFF
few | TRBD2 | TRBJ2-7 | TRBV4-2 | TGTGCCAGCAGCCGCCAGCGGGGGCTCCTCTACGAGCAGTACTTC | CASSRQRGLLYEQYF
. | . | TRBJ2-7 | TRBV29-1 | TGCAGCGTTTTGGGCCGCTCCTACGAGCAGTACTTC | CSVLGRSYEQYF
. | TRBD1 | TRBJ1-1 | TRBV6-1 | TGTGCCAGCAGTGTTGAGGACAGGAAGGGCACTGAAGCTTTCTTT | CASSVEDRKGTEAFF
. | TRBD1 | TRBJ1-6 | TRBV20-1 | TGCAGTGCTAGGGGACAGGGTGATAGGCCACCCCTCCACTTT | CSARGQGDRPPLHF
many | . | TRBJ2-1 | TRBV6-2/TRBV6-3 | TGTGCCAGCAGTTTGACGAGACAGGCAGAGCAGTTCTTC | CASSLTRQAEQFF
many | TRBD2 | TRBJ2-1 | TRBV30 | TGTGCCTGGGGCCCCGGGACTAGCTTCCATGAGCAGTTCTTC | CAWGPGTSFHEQFF
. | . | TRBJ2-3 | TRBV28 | TGTGCCAGCAGTCCGGGAGCTGCAGATACGCAGTATTTT | CASSPGAADTQYF
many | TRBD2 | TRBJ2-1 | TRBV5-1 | TGCGCCAGCAGCTTGGCTAGCGGGGGCCGGAATGAGCAGTTCTTC | CASSLASGGRNEQFF
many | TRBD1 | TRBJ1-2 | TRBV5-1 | TGCGCCAGCAGCTTGGCCGGGGACAGGAACTATGGCTACACCTTC | CASSLAGDRNYGYTF
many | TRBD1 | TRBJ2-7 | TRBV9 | TGTGCCAGCAGCGTAGGGACAGGGGGCGGGTACGAGCAGTACTTC | CASSVGTGGGYEQYF